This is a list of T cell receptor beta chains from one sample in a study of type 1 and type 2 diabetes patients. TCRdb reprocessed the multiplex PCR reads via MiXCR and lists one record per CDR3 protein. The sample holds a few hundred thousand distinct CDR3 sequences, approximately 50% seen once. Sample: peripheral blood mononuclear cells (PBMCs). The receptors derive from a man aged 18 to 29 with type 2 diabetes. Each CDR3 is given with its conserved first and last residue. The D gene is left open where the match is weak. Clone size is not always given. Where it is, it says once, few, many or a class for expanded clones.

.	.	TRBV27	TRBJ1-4	CASSSTSGNIEKLFF	TGTGCCAGCAGTTCCACGTCAGGGAACATAGAAAAACTGTTTTTT
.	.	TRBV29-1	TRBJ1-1	CSAQEVNTEAFF	TGCAGCGCACAGGAGGTGAACACTGAAGCTTTCTTT
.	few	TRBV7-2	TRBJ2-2	CASSLAPGGANTGELFF	TGTGCCAGCAGCTTAGCGCCCGGGGGCGCGAACACCGGGGAGCTGTTTTTT
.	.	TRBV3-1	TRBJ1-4	CASSLGSVGVDEKLFF	TGTGCCAGCAGCTTAGGTAGCGTGGGGGTTGATGAAAAACTGTTTTTT
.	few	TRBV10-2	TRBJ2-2	CASRDSYTGELFF	TGCGCCAGCAGGGACAGCTACACCGGGGAGCTGTTTTTT
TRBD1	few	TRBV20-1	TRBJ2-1	CSAREDRNEQFF	TGCAGTGCTAGAGAGGACAGGAATGAGCAGTTCTTC
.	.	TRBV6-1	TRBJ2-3	CASSEQILTDTQYF	TGTGCCAGCAGTGAACAGATACTCACAGATACGCAGTATTTT
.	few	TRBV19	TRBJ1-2	CASKVVPAGDYGYTF	TGTGCCAGCAAAGTAGTTCCGGCTGGGGACTATGGCTACACCTTC
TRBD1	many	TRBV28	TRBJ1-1	CASSSQLPTRGNGANTEAFF	TGTGCCAGCAGTTCCCAGCTGCCCACCAGGGGGAATGGGGCGAACACTGAAGCTTTCTTT
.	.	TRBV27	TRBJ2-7	CASSLQAGSYEQYF	TGTGCCAGCAGTCTCCAGGCGGGATCCTACGAGCAGTACTTC
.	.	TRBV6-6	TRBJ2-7	CASSYRQDNSYEQYF	TGTGCCAGCAGTTACCGACAGGATAACTCCTACGAGCAGTACTTC
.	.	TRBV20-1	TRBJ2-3	CSARVLDTLWYF	TGCAGTGCTAGAGTCCTCGACACCTTGTGGTATTTT
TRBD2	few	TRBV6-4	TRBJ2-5	CASRGGRGYETQYF	TGTGCCAGCAGGGGCGGGAGGGGCTACGAGACCCAGTACTTC
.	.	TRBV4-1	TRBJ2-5	CASSQDGGEGETQYF	TGCGCCAGCAGCCAAGATGGGGGAGAGGGAGAGACCCAGTACTTC
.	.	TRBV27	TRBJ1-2	CASSTGINYGYTF	TGTGCCAGCAGCACGGGAATTAACTATGGCTACACCTTC
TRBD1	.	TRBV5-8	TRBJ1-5	CASSLVHGTGSNQPQHF	TGTGCCAGCAGCTTGGTGCACGGGACAGGAAGCAATCAGCCCCAGCATTTT
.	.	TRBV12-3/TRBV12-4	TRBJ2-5	CASSFRNNQETQYF	TGTGCCAGCAGTTTTAGGAATAACCAAGAGACCCAGTACTTC
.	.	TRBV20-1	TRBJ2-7	CSARDLPSAGYEQYF	TGCAGTGCTAGAGACCTGCCTTCCGCGGGCTACGAGCAGTACTTC
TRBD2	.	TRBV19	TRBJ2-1	CASSIIPSGVNEQFF	TGTGCCAGTAGTATCATACCTAGCGGGGTCAATGAGCAGTTCTTC
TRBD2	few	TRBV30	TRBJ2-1	CAWSVISTWEGQVEGNEQFF	TGTGCCTGGAGTGTAATAAGTACTTGGGAGGGGCAGGTCGAGGGGAATGAGCAGTTCTTC
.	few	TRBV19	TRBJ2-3	CASGSTGTDTQYF	TGTGCCAGTGGAAGCACTGGCACAGATACGCAGTATTTT
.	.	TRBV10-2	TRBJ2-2	CASSALGRGNTGELFF	TGCGCCAGCAGTGCGCTAGGACGGGGTAACACCGGGGAGCTGTTTTTT
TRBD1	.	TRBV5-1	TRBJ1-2	CASSLFRQGADGYTF	TGCGCCAGCAGCTTGTTTCGGCAGGGGGCAGATGGCTACACCTTC
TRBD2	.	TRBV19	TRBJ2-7	CASSMTSGGRFDSYEQYF	TGTGCCAGTAGTATGACTAGCGGGGGGAGATTCGACTCCTACGAGCAGTACTTC
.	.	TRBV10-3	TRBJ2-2	CAIADPSGELFF	TGTGCCATTGCGGACCCTTCCGGGGAGCTGTTTTTT
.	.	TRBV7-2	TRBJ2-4	CASSYDGRNIQYF	TGTGCCAGCAGTTACGACGGACGGAACATTCAGTACTTC
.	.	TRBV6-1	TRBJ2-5	CASSFGQTQGTQYF	TGTGCCAGCAGTTTCGGACAGACACAAGGGACCCAGTACTTC
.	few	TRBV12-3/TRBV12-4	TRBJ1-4	CASTTDRGNLRKLFF	TGTGCCAGCACCACCGACCGGGGGAACCTGAGGAAACTGTTTTTT
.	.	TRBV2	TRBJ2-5	CASSRLVADSQETQYF	TGTGCCAGCAGCCGTTTGGTAGCGGATTCCCAAGAGACCCAGTACTTC
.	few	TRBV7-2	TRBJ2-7	CASSSQPLSYEQYF	TGTGCCAGCAGTTCACAGCCACTGAGCTACGAGCAGTACTTC
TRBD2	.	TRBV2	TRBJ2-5	CASRLAGGPSPQETQYF	TGTGCCAGCAGGCTAGCGGGGGGGCCATCCCCCCAAGAGACCCAGTACTTC
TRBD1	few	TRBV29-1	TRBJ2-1	CSAVDRGRNEQFF	TGCAGCGCTGTGGACAGGGGAAGGAATGAGCAGTTCTTC
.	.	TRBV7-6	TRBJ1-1	CASGQWGEPFF	TGTGCCAGCGGGCAGTGGGGGGAACCTTTCTTT
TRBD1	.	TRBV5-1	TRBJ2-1	CASSLGTGLRDEQFF	TGCGCCAGCAGCTTGGGGACAGGGTTAAGGGATGAGCAGTTCTTC